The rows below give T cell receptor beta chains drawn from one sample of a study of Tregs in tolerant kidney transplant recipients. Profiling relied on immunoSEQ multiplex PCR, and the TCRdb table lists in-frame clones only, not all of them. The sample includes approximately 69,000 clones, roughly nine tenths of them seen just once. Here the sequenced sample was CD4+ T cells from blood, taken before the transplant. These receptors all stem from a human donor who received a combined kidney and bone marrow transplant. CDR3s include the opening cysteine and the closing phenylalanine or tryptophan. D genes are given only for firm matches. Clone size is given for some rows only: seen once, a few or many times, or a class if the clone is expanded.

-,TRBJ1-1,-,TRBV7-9,TGTGCCAGCAGCTCCCTCGGAGAGGCGGCTGAAGCTTTCTTT,CASSSLGEAAEAFF
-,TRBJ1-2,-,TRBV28,TGTGCCAGCAGTGGACAGCTCCCCCAGAACTATGGCTACACCTTC,CASSGQLPQNYGYTF
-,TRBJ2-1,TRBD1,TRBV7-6,TGTGCCAGCAGCTTAGTTGCTACAGGGGTCAATGAGCAGTTCTTC,CASSLVATGVNEQFF
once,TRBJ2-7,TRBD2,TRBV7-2,TGTGCCAGCAGCATTCCGGGACTAGCGGGAGAGTACGAGCAGTACTTC,CASSIPGLAGEYEQYF
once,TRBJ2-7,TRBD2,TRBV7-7,TGTGCTAGCAGCTTAGATGAGAGCGGGGTTAGCTCCTACGAGCAGTACTTC,CASSLDESGVSSYEQYF
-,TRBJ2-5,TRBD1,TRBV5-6,TGTGCCAGCAGCTACCCGGACAGGTCCGAGACCCAGTACTTC,CASSYPDRSETQYF
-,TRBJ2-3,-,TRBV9,TGTGCCAGCAGCGTCCGAGGGGAGGGGGTAGATACGCAGTATTTT,CASSVRGEGVDTQYF
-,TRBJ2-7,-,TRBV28,TGTGCCAGCAGTTTAAGGGGGGGGTCCCTATTCTCCTACGAGCAGTACTTC,CASSLRGGSLFSYEQYF
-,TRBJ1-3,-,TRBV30,TGTGCCTGGAATCAGGGGTCTGGAAACACCATATATTTT,CAWNQGSGNTIYF
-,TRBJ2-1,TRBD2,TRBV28,TGTGCCAGCAGTTCCGCCGGGCGGGAGGGCCTCTACAATGAGCAGTTCTTC,CASSSAGREGLYNEQFF
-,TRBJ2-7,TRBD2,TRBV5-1,TGCGCCAGCAGCCCCTACTCCGGCGGGGGGAGCTACGAGCAGTACTTC,CASSPYSGGGSYEQYF
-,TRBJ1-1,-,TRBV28,TGTGCCAGCAGTCCGCCCCGCGGGGGTAGGGACACTGAAGCTTTCTTT,CASSPPRGGRDTEAFF
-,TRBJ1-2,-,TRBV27,TGTGCCACCCTATATCGGTTTCGCTACACCTTC,CATLYRFRYTF
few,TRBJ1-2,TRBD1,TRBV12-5,TGTGCTAGTGGTTTGGCGATCGGACAGGGCGCCGGTGGCTACACCTTC,CASGLAIGQGAGGYTF
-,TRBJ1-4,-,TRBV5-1,TGCGCCAGCAGCCAGACGCGGCATGGGAGGGGGGAAAAACTGTTTTTT,CASSQTRHGRGEKLFF
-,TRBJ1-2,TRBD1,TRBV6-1,TGTGCCAGCAGCCCTTGGGGACAGTCGGTCTTTGGCTACACCTTC,CASSPWGQSVFGYTF
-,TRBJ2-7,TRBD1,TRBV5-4,TGTGCCAGCAGCCCGGGACAGGGTGGTCCCTCCTACGAGCAGTACTTC,CASSPGQGGPSYEQYF
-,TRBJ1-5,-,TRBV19,TGTGCCAGTAGTATGTCTTTCAATCAGCCCCAGCATTTT,CASSMSFNQPQHF
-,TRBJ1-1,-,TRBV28,TGTGCCAGCAGTCCCTTGGGGGGGGGAAGCACTGAAGCTTTCTTT,CASSPLGGGSTEAFF
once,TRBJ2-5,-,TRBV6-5,TGTGCCAGCAGTTTTGGACAGAGGGTTCAAGAGACCCAGTACTTC,CASSFGQRVQETQYF
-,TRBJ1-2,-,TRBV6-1,TGTGCCAGCAGTGAATACCCAGGGCCCTATGGCTACACCTTC,CASSEYPGPYGYTF
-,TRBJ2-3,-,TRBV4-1,TGCGCCAGCAGCCAAAAAGAGAGAGATACGCAGTATTTT,CASSQKERDTQYF
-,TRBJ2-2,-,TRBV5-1,TGCGCCAGCAGCTTGGACAGGGCCGGGGAGCTGTTTTTT,CASSLDRAGELFF
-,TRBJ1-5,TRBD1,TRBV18,TGTGCCAGCTCACCTACCGGGACAGGGGCAGATCAGCCCCAGCATTTT,CASSPTGTGADQPQHF
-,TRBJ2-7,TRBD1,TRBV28,TGTGCCAGCAGTTCCTGGGACAGGGTTAACAACGAGCAGTACTTC,CASSSWDRVNNEQYF
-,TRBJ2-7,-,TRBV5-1,TGCGCCAGCAGTTTGGTGGGGGGATACGAGCAGTACTTC,CASSLVGGYEQYF
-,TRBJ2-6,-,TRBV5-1,TGCGCCAGCAGCTTGGGGTATATAGCCAGGGGATTAGGTGGGGCCAACGTCCTGACTTTC,CASSLGYIARGLGGANVLTF
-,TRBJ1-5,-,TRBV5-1,TGCGCCAGCAGCTTGAATGGACAGTTGAGTCAGCCCCAGCATTTT,CASSLNGQLSQPQHF
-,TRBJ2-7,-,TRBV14,TGTGCCAGCAGCCAAGCCGTAGCATTCGAGCAGTACTTC,CASSQAVAFEQYF